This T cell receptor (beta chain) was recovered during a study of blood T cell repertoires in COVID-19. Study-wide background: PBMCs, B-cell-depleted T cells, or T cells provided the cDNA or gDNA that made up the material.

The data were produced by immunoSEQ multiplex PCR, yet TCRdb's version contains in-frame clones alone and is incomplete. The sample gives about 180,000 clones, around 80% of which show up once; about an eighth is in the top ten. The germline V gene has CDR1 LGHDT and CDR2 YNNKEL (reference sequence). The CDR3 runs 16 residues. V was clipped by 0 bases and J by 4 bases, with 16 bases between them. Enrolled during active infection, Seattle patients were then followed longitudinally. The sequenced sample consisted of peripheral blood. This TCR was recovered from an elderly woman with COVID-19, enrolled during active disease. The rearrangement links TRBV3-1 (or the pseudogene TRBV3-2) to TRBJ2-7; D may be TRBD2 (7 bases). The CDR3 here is CASSQDSGEGLYEQYF. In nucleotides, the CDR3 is TGTGCCAGCAGCCAAGATTCAGGGGAGGGCCTATACGAGCAGTACTTC.